One T cell receptor beta chain is described in this entry. The data stem from a study of blood T cell repertoires in COVID-19. Study in general: COVID-19 samples, acute and convalescent, were from the United States, Italy and Spain. The cDNA or gDNA used as material had been derived from T cells, B-cell-depleted T cells, or PBMCs.

Trimming left V 4 bases short and J 2 bases short, with 5 bases between. There are 11 residues in the CDR3. Germline CDR1 reads DFQATT; CDR2 reads SNEGSKA (reference sequence). The repertoire was sequenced with immunoSEQ multiplex PCR; TCRdb's copy has only in-frame clones and lacks some. Counted here are about 320,000 clones, approximately 90% occurring once; the ten biggest clones make up approximately 9%. Those enrolled, adults aged about 18 to 95 years, came from some 23 US areas. Donors in Cohort 3 who had recovered were those with two negative PCRs, healthcare professional clearance, or resolution of their symptoms.

The chain uses TRBV20-1 and TRBJ1-2; D gene ambiguous. The specimen sequenced was PBMCs or T cells enriched from blood (not recorded which). The sequence was obtained from a woman aged 18-35 years who had recovered from COVID-19. This CDR3 is CSATVNYGYTF. The DNA of the CDR3 is TGCAGTGCTACAGTAAACTATGGCTACACCTTC.